Here is one T cell receptor (beta chain) with its context. This entry comes from a study of blood T cell repertoires in COVID-19. As for the study in general: Samples of COVID-19 (acute and convalescent) were obtained from the United States, Italy and Spain. T cells, B-cell-depleted T cells, or PBMCs provided the cDNA or gDNA that served as material.

Germline V gene sequence: CDR1 SGHNT, CDR2 YYREEE (reference sequence). The junction had 7 bases not matched to a gene; V was cut back by 3 bases and J by 6 bases. CDR3 size: 14 residues. How the authors handled the data: Amplification of reference gene primers was used by the study to estimate nucleated cell counts. Here immunoSEQ multiplex PCR was the method, and the copy in TCRdb shows in-frame clones only, minus some. Clone size and the V and J calls come from that table; the DNA yielded D and trimming. The sample lists hundreds of thousands of clones; around four fifths were seen once. The sequencing input was peripheral blood. The TCR was taken from a woman aged 50 to 60 with acute or convalescent COVID-19. V is TRBV5-4 and J is TRBJ2-7; 9 bases are a match to TRBD1. The DNA for the CDR3 is TGTGCCAGCAGCTACTCCGGGACAGGGAGCGAGCAGTACTTC. It is translated as CASSYSGTGSEQYF.